These T cell receptor beta chains were read from a single sample in a study of shared clonotypes between healthy human individuals. Sequenced by immunoSEQ multiplex PCR; TCRdb stores in-frame clones only, minus some. The sample shows roughly 850,000 clones, 90% to 97% of them seen only once. Sequencing used naive CD8+ T cells sorted from blood. The receptors stem from a man younger than 45 in good health. Each CDR3 is given with its conserved first and last residue. A D gene is named only where the DNA matches it firmly. The size field is filled for only some rows; it gives once, few, many or a size class.

V gene	CDR3 length	clone size	D gene	J gene	CDR3 DNA	CDR3 protein
TRBV7-6	12	NA	NA	TRBJ2-7	TGTGCCAGCAGCCCTGGGCCCTACGAGCAGTACTTC	CASSPGPYEQYF
TRBV6-5	14	NA	NA	TRBJ1-2	TGTGCCAGCAGTTACTCGATCAGGGACTATGGCTACACCTTC	CASSYSIRDYGYTF
TRBV27	15	NA	NA	TRBJ2-3	TGTGCCAGCAGTTTATCGCCCCACACAGGAGATACGCAGTATTTT	CASSLSPHTGDTQYF
TRBV28	16	NA	TRBD2	TRBJ2-1	TGTGCCAGCAGTTTATTGGCGGGACTAGCACGTAATGAGCAGTTCTTC	CASSLLAGLARNEQFF
TRBV7-9	16	NA	NA	TRBJ1-4	TGTGCCAGCAGCTTACAGGGTCCTAAAGGGTACGAAAAACTGTTTTTT	CASSLQGPKGYEKLFF
TRBV5-5	15	NA	TRBD2	TRBJ2-3	TGTGCCAGCAACCCCCTAGCGGGAGTTGCAGATACGCAGTATTTT	CASNPLAGVADTQYF
TRBV6-5	14	NA	NA	TRBJ2-7	TGTGCCAGCAGTTACTCGGGGAGCTACTACGAGCAGTACTTC	CASSYSGSYYEQYF
TRBV7-9	13	NA	NA	TRBJ2-7	TGTGCCAGCAGCCCCGGGCCCTCCTACGAGCAGTACTTC	CASSPGPSYEQYF
TRBV28	11	once	NA	TRBJ2-7	TGTGCCAGCACCCCCGGAGGCGAGCAGTACTTC	CASTPGGEQYF
TRBV5-4	17	NA	NA	TRBJ2-7	TGTGCCAGCAGCGCAGAACTTGGGACTGTTAAAGCCTACGAGCAGTACTTC	CASSAELGTVKAYEQYF
TRBV7-2	15	NA	NA	TRBJ2-1	TGTGCCAGCAGCTTAGAGAGGTTGGAGATCAATGAGCAGTTCTTC	CASSLERLEINEQFF